Each of the 9 T cell receptor beta chains below was sequenced from the same sample in a study of molecular identifiers for immune sequencing clone quantification (dated by TCRdb to about 2018). Receptor amplification or capture employed PCR. Sequencing instrument: Illumina HiSeq 4000. TCRdb applied fastp at Q25 and MiXCR to the public reads, then kept only in-frame beta chains. Identical CDR3 proteins give one entry, which carries the most common genes and DNA. Across this sample there are about 320,000 distinct CDR3 sequences, with roughly 23% seen only once. Of the sample, 0.81% falls within the top ten clones. Sequences were obtained from naive CD8+ T cells from blood, with Jurkat cell RNA spiked in. The sample's cell subset or site, from its label and the paper: FACS-sorted CD8+CD4-CCR7+CD45RA+ naive T cells. The receptor set was obtained from a human donor in good health. Some libraries in this study had Jurkat cell RNA spiked in.

The chain is built from TRBV7-2 and TRBJ2-3; no definite D call. Between the trimmed V and J ends, which lost 1 base and 1 base, there was a span of 9 bases. The CDR3 has 15 amino acids. Germline CDR1 reads SGHTA; CDR2 reads FQGNSA. CDR3 region: CASSLVATGTDTQYF. In DNA, the CDR3 is TGTGCCAGCAGCTTAGTGGCTACTGGCACAGATACGCAGTATTTT.

The sample holds many counts of this clonotype. Here the CDR3 reads CASSPKGVLNTEAFF. For the CDR3, the DNA is TGTGCCAGCAGCCCTAAGGGAGTTCTGAACACTGAAGCTTTCTTT. The rearrangement links TRBV13 to TRBJ1-1; no definite D call. Germline-derived CDR1 and CDR2 are PRHDT and FYEKMQ (reference sequence). There are 15 residues in the CDR3. Between the trimmed V and J ends, which lost 5 bases and 0 bases, there was a span of 13 bases.

As concerns this clonotype: Compared with germline, one end of the junction differs, possibly owing to a read error. The CDR3 bases are TGTGCCAGTAGTATTGGCGGGTCGACCTACAATGAGCTGTTCTTC. Protein: CASSIGGSTYNELFF. This chain connects TRBV19 to TRBJ2-1; possibly TRBD2 for D (5 bases). Germline-derived CDR1 and CDR2 are LNHDA and SQIVND (reference sequence). There are 15 residues in the CDR3.

Regarding this clonotype: This may come from a read error, since a much larger clone is one base off. This rearrangement joins TRBV9 to TRBJ2-4, with D maybe TRBD1 (5 bases). This CDR3 is built from 13 residues. Germline CDR1 SGDLS, CDR2 YYNGEE. Trimming pared 0 bases from V and 7 bases from J, leaving 8 bases between. The CDR3 DNA reads as TGTGCCAGCAGCGTAGTCAGGGCCAACATTCAGTACTTC. The encoded protein is CASSVVRANIQYF.

This clonotype has a count of ten or more. The rearrangement joins TRBV13 to TRBJ2-3, with TRBD1 matching 8 bases. The CDR3 runs to 18 residues. The germline gives CDR1 PRHDT, CDR2 FYEKMQ (reference sequence). J lost 3 bases, V lost 0 bases, and 11 bases had no gene match. The CDR3 DNA reads as TGTGCCAGCAGCTTAGGCCTTGCAGGGGGCTGGCGAACAGATACGCAGTATTTT. It specifies CASSLGLAGGWRTDTQYF.

This chain joins TRBV27 and TRBJ2-7; D assignment may be TRBD1 or TRBD2 (5 bases each). V was shortened by 3 bases and J by 3 bases, with 9 bases between the two germline ends. The length of the CDR3 is 13 residues. Per germline, CDR1 MNHEY and CDR2 SMNVEV (reference sequence). This CDR3 is CASSLTEGYEQYF. The CDR3 nucleotides read TGTGCCAGCAGTTTGACAGAGGGCTACGAGCAGTACTTC.

CDR3 nucleotide sequence: TGTGCCAGTAGTATGAATAGAGGGACAGGGGAAAGTCTGTACACTGAAGCTTTCTTT. Protein product: CASSMNRGTGESLYTEAFF. The chain combines TRBV19 with TRBJ1-1, with TRBD1 matching 10 bases. The CDR3 has 19 residues. From germline, CDR1 is LNHDA and CDR2 SQIVND (reference sequence). V gave up 3 bases and J gave up 3 bases; unmatched junction bases: 16. Based on the CDR3 plus reference TRBV19 and TRBJ1-1, the full variable domain is DGGITQSPKYLFRKEGQNVTLSCEQNLNHDAMYWYRQDPGQGLRLIYYSQIVNDFQKGDIAEGYSVSREKKESFPLTVTSAQKNPTAFYLCASSMNRGTGESLYTEAFFGQGTRLTVV.

Concerning this clonotype: In this CDR3 the conserved last residue, phenylalanine or tryptophan, is missing, so a read error is likely. The J gene is TRBJ2-4, the V gene TRBV11-2; D gene ambiguous. Germline CDR1 reads SGHAT; CDR2 reads FQNNGV. The germline V and J ends were trimmed by 2 bases and 0 bases, with 5 bases remaining between them. The CDR3 length is 14 residues. CDR3 sequence: CASSLFLAKNIQYL. Here the CDR3 DNA reads TGTGCCAGCAGCTTATTTCTAGCCAAAAACATTCAGTACTTA.

The table lists this clonotype with a few counts. A much larger clone lies a single base off, so this may be a read error. The chain uses TRBV4-1 and TRBJ2-6; no definite D call. The V end lost 0 bases, the J end lost 0 bases, and 6 bases lay between the germline ends. Germline V gene sequence: CDR1 MGHRA, CDR2 YSYEKL. This CDR3 has 16 amino acids. The CDR3 loop is CASSQEWSSGANVLTF. In DNA form, the CDR3 reads TGCGCCAGCAGCCAAGAGTGGAGCTCTGGGGCCAACGTCCTGACTTTC.